This T cell receptor (beta chain) was retrieved from a study of T-cell reconstitution after alpha-beta-depleted transplantation in children. This clonotype was counted many times. Germline V gives CDR1 MGHDK, CDR2 SYGVNS. Between the trimmed V and J ends, which lost 3 bases and 0 bases, there was a span of 14 bases. The CDR3 extends over 16 amino acids. Preparation of the TCRbeta library used unique molecular identifiers. From the PCR reads, TCRdb called clonotypes with MiXCR, one entry per CDR3 protein. Among hundreds of thousands of distinct CDR3 sequences listed, roughly 10% were seen once. The sample was PBMCs from the stem cell graft donor, taken from the stem cell graft. V gene TRBV25-1 combines with J gene TRBJ2-5; D unclear. The receptor comes from a human donor who donated a stem cell graft to a child with acute lymphoblastic leukemia. CDR3 protein: CASSDGTRSYQETQYF. DNA of the CDR3: TGTGCCAGCAGTGATGGTACGAGATCGTACCAAGAGACCCAGTACTTC.